Given below is one T cell receptor beta chain in context. Its specificity is not known. Indicated treatment: approximately 11-day PBMC culture with coronavirus spike peptide pools or control peptides (ViraFEST assay). By negative selection, CD4+ T cells were isolated once culture had run for about 10 days. J lost 12 bases, V lost 7 bases, and 8 bases had no gene match. The CDR3 sequence is 12 residues long. CDR1 is SNHLY, CDR2 FYNNEI, per germline. This specimen comes from a study of vaccination and CD4 T cells after COVID-19. Study context: The study drew post-COVID samples a median around 100 days after diagnosis (range 35 to 161). Median time from second vaccine dose to sampling was about 77 days (14 to 241). Overlapping spike peptides served as the stimulus for the cells. These peptides came from SARS-CoV-2 and from the common cold coronaviruses HCoV-NL63, HCoV-OC43 and HCoV-229E.

Cultured CD4+ T cell DNA was sequenced using the Oncomine TCR Beta short-read assay. TCRdb re-called the PCR reads through MiXCR, storing one row per CDR3 protein. The data hold over 8,000 distinct CDR3 sequences, with less than 75% observed a single time. Sequencing used CD4+ T cells from blood, cultured in vitro. The chain has TRBV2 and TRBJ2-1, with 8 positions matching TRBD1. The receptor comes from a human donor who had recovered from COVID-19. The CDR3 region is CASTPEGTGQFF. DNA of the CDR3: TGTGCCAGCACCCCAGAAGGGACAGGGCAGTTCTTC.